This T cell receptor (beta chain) appears in the sequencing data of a study of CD8 T cells in ankylosing spondylitis. Whole-study findings and limits: CD8+ by phenotype, disease-linked clones were relatively rare in peripheral blood. What seemed typical of ankylosing spondylitis blood was a TCR beta motif built from roughly eight highly homologous variants. The authors reported significant enrichment of disease-linked clones in matched ankylosing spondylitis synovial fluid.

Using quantitative 5'-RACE with molecular barcodes, the authors made TCR beta libraries. MiXCR, applied by TCRdb to the 5' RACE reads, yields one record per CDR3 protein. The table has approximately 100,000 distinct CDR3 sequences, under 30% seen once; the top ten hold roughly an eighth. In the case of this clonotype: Its target is unknown.

Input material: synovial fluid, either unsorted or a sorted T cell fraction (not recorded which). This TCR was sampled from a male donor with ankylosing spondylitis.

CDR3 protein: CASSVSGENIQYF. The CDR3 bases are TGTGCCAGCAGTGTATCCGGAGAAAACATTCAGTACTTC. V gene TRBV12-3 or TRBV12-4 combines with J gene TRBJ2-4; D is ambiguous. The CDR3 loop spans 13 amino acids. V lost 5 bases, J lost 5 bases, and 10 bases lay in between.